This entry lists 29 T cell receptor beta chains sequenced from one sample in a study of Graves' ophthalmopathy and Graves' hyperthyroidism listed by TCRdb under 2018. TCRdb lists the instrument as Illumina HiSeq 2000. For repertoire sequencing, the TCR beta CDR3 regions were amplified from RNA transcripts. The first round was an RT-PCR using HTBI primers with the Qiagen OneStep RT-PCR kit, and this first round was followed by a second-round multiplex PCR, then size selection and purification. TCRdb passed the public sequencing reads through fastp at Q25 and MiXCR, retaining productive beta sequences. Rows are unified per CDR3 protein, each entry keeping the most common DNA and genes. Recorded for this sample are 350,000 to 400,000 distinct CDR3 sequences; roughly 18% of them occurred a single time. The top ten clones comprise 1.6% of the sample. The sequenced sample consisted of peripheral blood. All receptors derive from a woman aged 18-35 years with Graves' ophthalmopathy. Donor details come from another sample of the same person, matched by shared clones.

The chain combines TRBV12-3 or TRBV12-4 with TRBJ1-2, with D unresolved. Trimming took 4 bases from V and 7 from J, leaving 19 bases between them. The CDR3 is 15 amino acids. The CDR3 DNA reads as TGTGCCAGCAGTTCTTCCGGTCCCTCCGGCGGTGGCTACACCTTC. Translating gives CASSSSGPSGGGYTF.

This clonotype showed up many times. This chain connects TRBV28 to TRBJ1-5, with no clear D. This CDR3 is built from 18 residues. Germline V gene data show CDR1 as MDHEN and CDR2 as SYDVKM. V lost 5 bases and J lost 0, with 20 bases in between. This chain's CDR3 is CASSPGSLLVYSNQPQHF. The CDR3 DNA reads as TGTGCCAGCAGTCCAGGCTCCCTCTTGGTCTATAGCAATCAGCCCCAGCATTTT.

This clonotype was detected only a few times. CDR3 protein: CASSRGQVSSYEQYF. CDR3 nucleotides: TGTGCCAGCAGCCGGGGACAGGTGAGCTCCTACGAGCAGTACTTC. The V and J genes are TRBV7-2 and TRBJ2-7; 8 nucleotides match TRBD1. Germline-derived CDR1 and CDR2 are SGHTA and FQGNSA. With 5 bases clipped from V and 0 bases from J, the junction kept 6 bases outside the gene matches. The CDR3 is 15 residues long.

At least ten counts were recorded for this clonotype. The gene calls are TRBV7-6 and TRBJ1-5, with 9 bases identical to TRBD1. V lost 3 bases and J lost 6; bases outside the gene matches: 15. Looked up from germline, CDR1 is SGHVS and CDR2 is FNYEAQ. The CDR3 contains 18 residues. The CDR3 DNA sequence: TGTGCCAGCAGCTTGTCCGCCGGGACAGGGTATCGGCGTCAGCCCCAGCATTTT. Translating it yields CASSLSAGTGYRRQPQHF.

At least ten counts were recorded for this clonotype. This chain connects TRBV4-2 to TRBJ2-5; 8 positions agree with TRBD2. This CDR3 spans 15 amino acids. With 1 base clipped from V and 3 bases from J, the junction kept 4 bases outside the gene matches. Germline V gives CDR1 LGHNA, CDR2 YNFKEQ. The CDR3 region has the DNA TGTGCCAGCAGCCAAGGGTCAGCGGGGGAAGAGACCCAGTACTTC. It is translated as CASSQGSAGEETQYF.

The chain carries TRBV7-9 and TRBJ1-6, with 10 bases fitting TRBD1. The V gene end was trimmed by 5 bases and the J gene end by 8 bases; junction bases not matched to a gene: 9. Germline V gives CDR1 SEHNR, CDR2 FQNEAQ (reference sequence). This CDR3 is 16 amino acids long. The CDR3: CASSQSDRGSDSPLHF. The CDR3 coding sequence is TGTGCCAGCAGCCAGTCGGACAGGGGGTCGGATTCACCCCTCCACTTT.

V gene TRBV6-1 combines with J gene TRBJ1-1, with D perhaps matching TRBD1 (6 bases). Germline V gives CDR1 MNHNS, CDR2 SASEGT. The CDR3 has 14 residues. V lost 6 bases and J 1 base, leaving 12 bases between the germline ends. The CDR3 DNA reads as TGTGCCAGCAGACCACAGGGTTGGAACACTGAAGCTTTCTTT. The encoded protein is CASRPQGWNTEAFF.

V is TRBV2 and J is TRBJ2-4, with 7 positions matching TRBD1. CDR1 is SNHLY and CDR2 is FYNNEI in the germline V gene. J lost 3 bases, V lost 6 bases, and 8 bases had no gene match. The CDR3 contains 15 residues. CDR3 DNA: TGTGCCAGCAGCGGGACAGTAGTCGACAAAAACATTCAGTACTTC. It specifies CASSGTVVDKNIQYF.

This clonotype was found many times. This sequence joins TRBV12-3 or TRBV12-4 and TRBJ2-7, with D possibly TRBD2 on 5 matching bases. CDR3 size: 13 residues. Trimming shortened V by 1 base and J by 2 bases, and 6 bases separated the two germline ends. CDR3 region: CASSLVEAYEQYF. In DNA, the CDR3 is TGTGCCAGCAGTTTAGTGGAGGCCTACGAGCAGTACTTC.

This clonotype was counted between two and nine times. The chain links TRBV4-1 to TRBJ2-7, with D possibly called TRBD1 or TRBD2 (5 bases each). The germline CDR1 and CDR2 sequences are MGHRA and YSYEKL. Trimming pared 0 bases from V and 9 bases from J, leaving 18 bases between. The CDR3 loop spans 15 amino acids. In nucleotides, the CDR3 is TGCGCCAGCAGCCAAGACCAGGGTGGAGTAGGAGGGCAGTACTTC. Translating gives CASSQDQGGVGGQYF.

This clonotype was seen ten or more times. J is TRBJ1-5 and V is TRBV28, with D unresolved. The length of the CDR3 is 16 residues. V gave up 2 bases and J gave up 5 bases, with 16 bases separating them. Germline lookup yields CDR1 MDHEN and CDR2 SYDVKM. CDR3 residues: CASSLDSPLRYQPQHF. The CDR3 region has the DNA TGTGCCAGCAGTTTAGATTCCCCCCTTCGATATCAGCCCCAGCATTTT.

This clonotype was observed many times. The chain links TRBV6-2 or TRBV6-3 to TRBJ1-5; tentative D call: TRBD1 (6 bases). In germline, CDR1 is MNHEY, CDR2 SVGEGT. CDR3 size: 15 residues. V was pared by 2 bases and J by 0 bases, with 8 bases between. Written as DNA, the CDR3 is TGTGCCAGCAGTTACGGACAGAGTAGCAATCAGCCCCAGCATTTT. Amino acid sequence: CASSYGQSSNQPQHF.

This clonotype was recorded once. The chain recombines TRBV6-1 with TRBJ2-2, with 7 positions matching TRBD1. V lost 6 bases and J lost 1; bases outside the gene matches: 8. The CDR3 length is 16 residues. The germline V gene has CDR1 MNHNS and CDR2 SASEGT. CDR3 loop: CASSQVYRGNTGELFF. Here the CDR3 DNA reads TGTGCCAGCAGCCAAGTTTACAGGGGGAACACCGGGGAGCTGTTTTTT.

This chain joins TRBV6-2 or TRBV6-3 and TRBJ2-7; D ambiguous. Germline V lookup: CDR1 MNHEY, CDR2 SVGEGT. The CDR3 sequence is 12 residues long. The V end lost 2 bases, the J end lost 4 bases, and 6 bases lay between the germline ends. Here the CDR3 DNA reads TGTGCCAGCAGTTACGACGTATACGAGCAGTACTTC. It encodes CASSYDVYEQYF.

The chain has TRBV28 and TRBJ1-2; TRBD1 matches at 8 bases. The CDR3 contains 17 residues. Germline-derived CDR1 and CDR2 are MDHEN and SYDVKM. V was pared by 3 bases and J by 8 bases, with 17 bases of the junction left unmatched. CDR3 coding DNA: TGTGCCAGCAGTTTTATCGGCAGGGGGCCTCCTTTGGGGGGCTACACCTTC. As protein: CASSFIGRGPPLGGYTF.

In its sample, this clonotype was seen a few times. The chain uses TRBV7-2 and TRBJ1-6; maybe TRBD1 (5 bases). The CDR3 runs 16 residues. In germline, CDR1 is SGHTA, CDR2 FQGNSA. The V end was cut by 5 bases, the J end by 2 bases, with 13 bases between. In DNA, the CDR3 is TGTGCCAGCAGCATAACAGGAGTCGCCTATAATTCACCCCTCCACTTT. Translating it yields CASSITGVAYNSPLHF.

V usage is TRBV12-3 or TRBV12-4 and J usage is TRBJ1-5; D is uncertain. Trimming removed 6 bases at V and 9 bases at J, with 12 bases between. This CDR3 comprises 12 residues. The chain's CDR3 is CASSRSVGPQHF. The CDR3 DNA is TGTGCCAGCAGCCGCTCGGTGGGGCCCCAGCATTTT.

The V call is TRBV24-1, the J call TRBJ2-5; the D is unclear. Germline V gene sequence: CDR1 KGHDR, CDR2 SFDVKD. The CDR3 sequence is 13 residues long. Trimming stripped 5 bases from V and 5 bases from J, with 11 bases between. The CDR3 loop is CATSASGIETQYF. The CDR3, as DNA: TGTGCCACCAGTGCTTCCGGAATCGAGACCCAGTACTTC.

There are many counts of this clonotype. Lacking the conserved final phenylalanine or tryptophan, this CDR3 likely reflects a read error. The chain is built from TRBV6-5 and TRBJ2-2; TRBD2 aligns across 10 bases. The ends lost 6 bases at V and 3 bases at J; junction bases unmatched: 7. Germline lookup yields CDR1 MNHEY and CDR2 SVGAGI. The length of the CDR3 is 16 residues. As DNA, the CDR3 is TGTGCCAGCAGATACCTAGCGGGGGTCCACACCGGGGAGCTGTTTATT. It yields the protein CASRYLAGVHTGELFI.

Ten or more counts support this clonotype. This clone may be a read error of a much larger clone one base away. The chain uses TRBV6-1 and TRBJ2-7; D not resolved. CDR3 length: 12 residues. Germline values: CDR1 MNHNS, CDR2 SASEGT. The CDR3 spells CAGRSGPYEQYF. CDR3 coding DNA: TGTGCCGGCAGGTCAGGACCCTACGAGCAGTACTTC.

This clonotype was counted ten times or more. Here the CDR3 DNA reads TGTGCCAGCAGTTACGACAGGCTGGACCTAAACACTGAAGCTTTCTTT. It translates to CASSYDRLDLNTEAFF. The V and J genes are TRBV6-2 or TRBV6-3 and TRBJ1-1, with D maybe TRBD1 (6 bases). The CDR3 loop spans 16 amino acids. The germline V and J ends were trimmed by 2 bases and 2 bases, with 15 bases remaining between them. The germline V gene has CDR1 MNHEY and CDR2 SVGEGT.

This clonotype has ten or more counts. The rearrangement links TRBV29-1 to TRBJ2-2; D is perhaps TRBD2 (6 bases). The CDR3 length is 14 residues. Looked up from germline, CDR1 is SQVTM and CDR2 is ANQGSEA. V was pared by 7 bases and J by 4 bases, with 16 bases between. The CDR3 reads CSARGGTFTGELFF. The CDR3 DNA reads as TGCAGCGCCCGAGGAGGGACTTTCACCGGGGAGCTGTTTTTT.

Written as DNA, the CDR3 is TGTGCCAGCGCCGGACACAGATACGAGCAGTACTTC. This sequence encodes CASAGHRYEQYF. The rearrangement links TRBV6-1 to TRBJ2-7; a weak D match, TRBD1 (5 bases). This CDR3 spans 12 amino acids. V gave up 8 bases and J gave up 4 bases, with 12 bases separating them. CDR1 and CDR2 from the germline V gene are MNHNS and SASEGT.

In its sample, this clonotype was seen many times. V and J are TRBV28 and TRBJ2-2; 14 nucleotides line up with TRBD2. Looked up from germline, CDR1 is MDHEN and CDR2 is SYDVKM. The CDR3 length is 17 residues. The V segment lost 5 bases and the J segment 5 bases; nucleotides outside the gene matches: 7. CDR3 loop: CASSPRLAGGNTGELFF. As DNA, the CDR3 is TGTGCCAGCAGTCCCCGACTAGCGGGGGGGAATACCGGGGAGCTGTTTTTT.

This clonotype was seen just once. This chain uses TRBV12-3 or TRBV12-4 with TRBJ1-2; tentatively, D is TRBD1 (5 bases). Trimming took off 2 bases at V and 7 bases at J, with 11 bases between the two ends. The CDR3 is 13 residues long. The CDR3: CASSLSGGGGYTF. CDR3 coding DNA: TGTGCCAGCAGTTTAAGTGGGGGGGGTGGCTACACCTTC.

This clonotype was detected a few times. The CDR3 DNA reads as TGTGCCAGCAGTGAAATTAAGGGACAGGGGGCTTCACCCCTCCACTTT. It specifies CASSEIKGQGASPLHF. This rearrangement joins TRBV6-1 to TRBJ1-6; TRBD1 agrees at 12 bases. V was pared by 2 bases and J by 9 bases, with 5 bases of the junction left unmatched. This CDR3 has 16 residues. CDR1 is MNHNS and CDR2 is SASEGT in the germline V gene.

Here the CDR3 DNA reads TGTGCCAGCAGTCCTCTAGGGGGGGCGGGAGAGACCCAGTACTTC. This sequence encodes CASSPLGGAGETQYF. The J gene is TRBJ2-5, the V gene TRBV6-1, with D perhaps matching TRBD2 (7 bases). The V end was cut by 5 bases, the J end by 4 bases, with 17 bases between. CDR3 length equals 15 residues. Germline V gene lookup returns CDR1 MNHNS and CDR2 SASEGT.

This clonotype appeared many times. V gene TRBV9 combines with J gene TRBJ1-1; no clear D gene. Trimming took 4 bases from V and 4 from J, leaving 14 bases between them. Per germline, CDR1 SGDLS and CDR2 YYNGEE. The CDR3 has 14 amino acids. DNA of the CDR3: TGTGCCAGCAGCTTAGGTAAGGGAGGCACTGAAGCTTTCTTT. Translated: CASSLGKGGTEAFF.

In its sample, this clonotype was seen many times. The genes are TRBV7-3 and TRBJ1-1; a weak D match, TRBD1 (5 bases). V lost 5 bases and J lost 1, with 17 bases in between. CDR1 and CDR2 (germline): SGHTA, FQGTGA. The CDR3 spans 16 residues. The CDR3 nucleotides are TGTGCCAGCAGCCACGACAAGGACACGGGGAACACTGAAGCTTTCTTT. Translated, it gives CASSHDKDTGNTEAFF.